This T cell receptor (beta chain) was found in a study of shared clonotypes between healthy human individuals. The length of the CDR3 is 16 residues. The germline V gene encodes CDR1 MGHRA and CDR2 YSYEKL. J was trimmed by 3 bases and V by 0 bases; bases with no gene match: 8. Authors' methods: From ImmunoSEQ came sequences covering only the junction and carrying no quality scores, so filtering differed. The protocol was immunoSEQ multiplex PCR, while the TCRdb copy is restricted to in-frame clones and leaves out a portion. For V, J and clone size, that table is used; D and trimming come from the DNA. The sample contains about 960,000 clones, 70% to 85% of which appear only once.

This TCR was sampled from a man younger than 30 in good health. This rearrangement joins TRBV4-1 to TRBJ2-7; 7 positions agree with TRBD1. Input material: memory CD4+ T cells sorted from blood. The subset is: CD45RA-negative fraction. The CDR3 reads CASSQDSGGHGYEQYF. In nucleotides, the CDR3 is TGCGCCAGCAGCCAAGATTCAGGGGGACACGGCTACGAGCAGTACTTC.